Described below is a single T cell receptor (beta chain) sequence and its context. Its antigen is still unknown. Base qualities are missing; no much larger clone stands one base away. The cohort was made up of approximately 670 healthy bone marrow donors. At the time of sampling, all cohort members were nominally healthy, though unrecorded immune exposures were likely present. The donor tested CMV seropositive, placing the donor among the approximately 290 seropositive members of the cohort. Each donor provided a peripheral blood sample, and peripheral blood mononuclear cells were used for TCR beta sequencing. Genomic DNA was extracted from the blood cell samples with the Qiagen DNeasy Blood Extraction Kit. Library creation used the immunoSEQ multiplex PCR assay. For the multiplex PCR, a mixture combining 60 forward primers for TCR Vbeta segments and 13 reverse primers for TCR Jbeta segments was used. A multiplex PCR assay on genomic DNA amplified the CDR3 region of rearranged TCR beta genes. Amplified TCR beta libraries were sequenced as 87-base-pair reads on the Illumina HiSeq System. Processing in the source paper ran as follows. A later analysis tallied around 82 million unique TCR beta chains across the 666 repertoires, and approximately 12 million of those chains were shared by two or more donors. A nearest-neighbor algorithm error-corrected the raw reads and collapsed the reads into unique sequences, merging closely related sequences to remove PCR and sequencing errors. Alignment of CDR3 sequences to IMGT reference sequences was used to assign V, D and J gene segments. For a sequence to be retained, a match of at least six nucleotides was required to both a V gene segment and a J gene segment. Rearrangements were called productive when the CDR3 lacked stop codons and stayed in frame with V and J; all others were non-productive. CDR3 was defined by IMGT convention, running from the second conserved V-encoded cysteine to the conserved J-encoded phenylalanine. Sequences without an unambiguous match to a single V gene segment were excluded from the earlier analysis of over 500 of the donors. An earlier analysis of 500 to 700 of the donors classified V segments as functional when productive rearrangements were above 56.7% and as segregating when the standard deviation between donors was above 5%. To diagnose cytomegalovirus status from the catalog of TCR beta chain sequences, a statistical classification framework was built. In a later analysis, V and J genes were assigned by comparing TCR nucleotide sequences against IMGT/GENE-DB human TR gene sequences. In a later analysis, CDR3 sequences and most-parsimonious VDJ recombination scenarios were assigned using the TCRdist pipeline. In a later analysis, each TCR beta chain was defined by its CDR3 amino acid sequence together with its V-gene family, and reads without a unique V-gene family were excluded. To address suspected cross-contamination and a sequencing artifact, a later analysis removed several hundred highly shared, low-generation-probability nucleotide sequences. For each public chain, a later analysis derived a clonal expansion index from normalized ranks of inferred template counts within each repertoire. Generation probabilities in a later analysis came from a VDJ recombination model fitted to out-of-frame rearrangements, and those results were checked against IGoR. A later analysis scored TCR-TCR, TCR-HLA and TCR-CMV co-occurrence with hypergeometric tests, applying a repertoire-size bias correction to TCR pairs. In a later analysis, false discovery rates were estimated by permuting HLA or CMV assignments 20 times. In a later analysis, co-occurring TCRs were grouped with DBSCAN, and TCRdist sequence similarity was added when clustering was performed within HLA-allele-positive subsets. Repertoires with fewer than 30,000 or more than 120,000 public chains were left out of co-occurrence clustering, as were five repertoires with anomalous nucleotide sharing. Not all clones reach the TCRdb copy of this immuneACCESS table, which keeps in-frame sequences only. Checked studies attribute under half of the gap to unresolved V genes and leave the rest unexplained. V and J calls and clone size are copied from that table; D and trimming were computed from the DNA. This sample holds about 160,000 clones; 84% were observed only once. The ten most abundant clones make up under 8% of the sample.

The data are from a study of cytomegalovirus exposure and HLA in healthy donors (dated by TCRdb to about 2017). Broadly, across the study: According to an earlier analysis of 587 of the donors, 150 million to 200 million T cells yielded some 120 million unique TCR beta sequences and less than 300 Gb of sequence data. To decide whether each TCR beta V gene segment behaved as functional or pseudogenic, an earlier analysis of 587 of the donors relied on high-throughput TCR beta sequencing. The aim of the study was to test whether cataloging public T cell receptors could identify signatures of past pathogen exposure. Roughly 290 gigabases of sequencing data and about 92 million unique TCR sequences made up an early release that covered over 550 HLA-typed donors. Class I and class II HLA loci were covered by the typing at four-digit resolution. The genetic ancestry cluster associated with self-reported Caucasian donors included about four fifths of the roughly 410 genotyped donors. To predict cytomegalovirus infection status, the study combined high-throughput TCR immunosequencing, statistical association of individual TCRs with disease status, and machine learning. Along with the approximately 700-subject first cohort, a separate validation cohort of over a hundred different subjects was used. All discovery cohort repertoires had been generated using a single sequencing platform. Using immunosequencing, the study profiled T cell repertoires from 640 or so subjects and related those repertoires to cytomegalovirus serostatus. In a later analysis, previously published TCR beta repertoires from more than 500 donors were re-analyzed and high-resolution HLA genotyping was added so that TCR occurrence patterns could be studied. A handful of DR-DQ haplotypes were handled as single units for association and clustering because linkage in the cohort was strong. In the later analysis, no new phenotypic data were used to find candidate immune exposures; instead, reliance was placed on TCR beta sequences and their occurrence across donors. Alongside the repertoire data, information on donor age, sex, ethnicity and CMV serostatus was compiled. A later genetic analysis took genome-wide SNP genotypes for about 65% of the 666 donors and used that subset as a discovery cohort. The number of typed donors differed by locus: roughly 620-640 for A, B, C, DRB1 and DQB1; 522 for DQA1; over 600 for DPA1; and around 450 for DPB1. Among a few hundred genotyped donors of the cohort, an average of roughly 240,000 unique TCR beta nucleotide sequences were sequenced per donor, roughly 20% of them non-productive. Overall results and qualifications from the work: For the cohort, immune exposure information was limited to CMV serostatus. A further reported finding was that TCR beta sequences accurately predicted the HLA-A and HLA-B alleles for most subjects in the first cohort. In a later analysis, most CMV-associated TCR beta chains were found to appear HLA-restricted, with HLA associations seemingly driven largely by CMV exposure. Because the 87-base-pair reads could not distinguish some IMGT-functional V segments, including TRBV6-2 and TRBV6-3, those segments were excluded. Compared with equally common non-associated chains, HLA-associated TCR beta chains in a later analysis were more clonally expanded and had lower generation probabilities. Correlated functional status among segregating V segments might reflect linkage disequilibrium, but an unknown experimental factor could not be ruled out. When HLA alleles, especially DR and DQ, strongly co-occurred, attributing TCR associations to individual alleles was difficult. Only TCR beta chains were sequenced in this cohort, and the absence of alpha or paired-chain data limited detectable features. In the study, around 150 TCR beta chains were listed as associated with cytomegalovirus. Broadly in line with IMGT annotations, most TCR beta V segments showed up in productive rearrangements about 90% or about 30% of the time in an earlier analysis of around 550 of the donors. In a later analysis, TCR association rates were found to vary across HLA loci, with the most associated TCRs seen for DRB1 alleles and the fewest for HLA-C alleles. Presence/absence analyses assumed roughly uniform sequencing depth across donors, an assumption that may not hold. A group of highly shared sequence variants was considered likely to be a technical artifact of the sequencing pipeline. Because counts were too low, 15 to 20 rarely observed V segments, including chromosome 9 orphons, were excluded from the earlier analysis of 587 of the donors. At a false discovery rate of 0.05, a later analysis linked 16,951 TCR beta sequences to specific HLA alleles. In vitro tests confirmed that three of the cytomegalovirus-associated TCR beta chains recognize cytomegalovirus antigens. Because HLA typing was unavailable for some donors at each locus, only the typed subset was used in association tests. A later analysis reported that several top co-occurrence clusters appeared linked to parvovirus B19, influenza, CMV and Epstein-Barr virus. The classifier was reported to diagnose cytomegalovirus status with high specificity and sensitivity in both the original cohort and the validation cohort. It was suggested by the authors that the approach could potentially be generalized to other disease states and immunological phenotypes. V-gene and J-gene trimming of TCR beta chains was associated with a missense DCLRE1C variant in a later genetic analysis, and the association was replicated in an independent cohort. Most TCR sequences were observed very rarely across donors, whereas some public TCRs were present in many individuals. In a later genetic analysis, fewer N-insertions in productive TCRs were reported among donors in an Asian-associated ancestry cluster than the approximately 710-donor mean.

The CDR3 contains 18 residues, cysteine and phenylalanine counted. Only CDR3 DNA remains: 54 bases, in frame from the first base. Deletion took 10 bases off V and 6 bases off J, with a span of 33 bases between the germline ends. The germline V gene (reference sequence) gives CDR1 as LNHDA and CDR2 as SQIVND. The chain is encoded by TRBV19 joined to TRBJ1-2; TRBD1 might be the D gene, on 6 matching bases. This TCR was sampled from a man aged 50 or older in good health and CMV-seropositive. What was sequenced was PBMCs. CDR3 region: CATTREGGTGSYTDGYTF. The nucleotides read TGTGCCACCACCAGGGAAGGAGGAACAGGGTCTTATACGGATGGCTACACCTTC.